This T cell receptor (beta chain) appears in the sequencing data of a study of blood T cell repertoires in COVID-19. Study as a whole: Samples came from the United States, Italy and Spain, spanning acute and convalescent COVID-19.

Looked up from germline, CDR1 is SGHAT and CDR2 is FQDESV (reference sequence). There are 15 residues in the CDR3. V lost 2 bases, J lost 2 bases, and 6 bases stayed unmatched. TCRdb's table, derived via immunoSEQ multiplex PCR, lists solely in-frame clones and lacks some. The data show some 140,000 clones, approximately 86% seen once. In its sample, this clone was seen a few times. The rearrangement joins TRBV11-1 to TRBJ2-7, with TRBD2 matching 7 bases. The sequenced sample consisted of peripheral blood. This receptor was taken from a man aged 55 to 69 with COVID-19, enrolled during active disease. CDR3 protein: CASSLTRGLTYEQYF. CDR3 in DNA: TGTGCCAGCAGCTTAACCCGGGGACTAACCTACGAGCAGTACTTC.